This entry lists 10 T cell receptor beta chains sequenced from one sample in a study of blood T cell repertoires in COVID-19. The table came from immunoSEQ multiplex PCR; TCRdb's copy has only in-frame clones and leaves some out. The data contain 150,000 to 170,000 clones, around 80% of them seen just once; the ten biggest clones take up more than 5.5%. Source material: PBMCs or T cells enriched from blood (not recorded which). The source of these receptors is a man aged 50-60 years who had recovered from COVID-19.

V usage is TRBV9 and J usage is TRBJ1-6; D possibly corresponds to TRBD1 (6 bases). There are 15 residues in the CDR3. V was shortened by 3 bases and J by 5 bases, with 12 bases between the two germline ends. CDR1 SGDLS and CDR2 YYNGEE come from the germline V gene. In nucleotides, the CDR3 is TGTGCCAGCAGCGCCCTGGGACAAAATAATTCACCCCTCCACTTT. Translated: CASSALGQNNSPLHF.

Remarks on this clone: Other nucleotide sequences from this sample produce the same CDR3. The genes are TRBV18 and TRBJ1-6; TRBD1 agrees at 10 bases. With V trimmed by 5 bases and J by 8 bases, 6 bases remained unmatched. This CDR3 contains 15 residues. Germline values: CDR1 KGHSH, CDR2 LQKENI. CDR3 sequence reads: CASSETGGRDSPLHF. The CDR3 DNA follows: TGTGCCAGCTCAGAGACAGGGGGCAGGGATTCACCCCTCCACTTT. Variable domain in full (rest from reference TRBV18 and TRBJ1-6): NAGVMQNPRHLVRRRGQEARLRCSPMKGHSHVYWYRQLPEEGLKFMVYLQKENIIDESGMPKERFSAEFPKEGPSILRIQQVVRGDSAAYFCASSETGGRDSPLHFGNGTRLTVT.

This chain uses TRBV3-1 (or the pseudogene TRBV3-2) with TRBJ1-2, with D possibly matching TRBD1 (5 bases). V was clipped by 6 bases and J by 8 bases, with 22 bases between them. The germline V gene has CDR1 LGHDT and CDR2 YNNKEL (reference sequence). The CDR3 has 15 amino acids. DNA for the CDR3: TGTGCCAGCAGACCCCCCGGGACTGGTACCCTAGGCTACACCTTC. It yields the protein CASRPPGTGTLGYTF.

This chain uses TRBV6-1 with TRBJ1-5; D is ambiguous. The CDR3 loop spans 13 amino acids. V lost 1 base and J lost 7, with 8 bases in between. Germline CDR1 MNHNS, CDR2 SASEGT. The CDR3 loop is CASSEGAGQPQHF. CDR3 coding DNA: TGTGCCAGCAGTGAAGGGGCGGGACAGCCCCAGCATTTT.

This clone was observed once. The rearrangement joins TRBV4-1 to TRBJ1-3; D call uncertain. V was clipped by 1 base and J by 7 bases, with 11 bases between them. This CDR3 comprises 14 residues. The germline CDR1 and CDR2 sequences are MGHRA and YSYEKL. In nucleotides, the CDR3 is TGCGCCAGCAGCCAAGGAGCGCGACTGAACACCATATATTTT. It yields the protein CASSQGARLNTIYF.

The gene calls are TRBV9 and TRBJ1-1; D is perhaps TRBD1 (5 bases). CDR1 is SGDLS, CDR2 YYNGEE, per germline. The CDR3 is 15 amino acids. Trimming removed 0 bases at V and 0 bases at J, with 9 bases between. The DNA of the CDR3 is TGTGCCAGCAGCGTAGCGACAGCCATGAACACTGAAGCTTTCTTT. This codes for CASSVATAMNTEAFF. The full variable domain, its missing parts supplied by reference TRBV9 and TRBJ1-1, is DSGVTQTPKHLITATGQRVTLRCSPRSGDLSVYWYQQSLDQGLQFLIQYYNGEERAKGNILERFSAQQFPDLHSELNLSSLELGDSALYFCASSVATAMNTEAFFGQGTRLTVV.

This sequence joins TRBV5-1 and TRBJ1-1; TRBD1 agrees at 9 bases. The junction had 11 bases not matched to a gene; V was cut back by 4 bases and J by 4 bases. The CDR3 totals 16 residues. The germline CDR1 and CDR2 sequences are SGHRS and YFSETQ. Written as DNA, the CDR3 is TGCGCCAGCAGCCGTCGGACAGGGGATGTGGTCACTGAAGCTTTCTTT. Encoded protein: CASSRRTGDVVTEAFF.

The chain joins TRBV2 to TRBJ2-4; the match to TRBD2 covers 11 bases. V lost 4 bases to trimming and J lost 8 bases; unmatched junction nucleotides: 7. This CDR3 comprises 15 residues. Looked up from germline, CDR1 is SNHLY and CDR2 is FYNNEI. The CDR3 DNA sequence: TGTGCCAGCAGTGCGGTAGCGGGGGGGCGGGACATTCAGTACTTC. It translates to CASSAVAGGRDIQYF.

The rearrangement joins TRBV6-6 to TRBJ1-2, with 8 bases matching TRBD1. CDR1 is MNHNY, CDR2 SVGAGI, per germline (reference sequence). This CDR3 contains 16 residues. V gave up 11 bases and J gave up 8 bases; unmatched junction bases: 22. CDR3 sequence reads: CAGRLTRGSQGEGYTF. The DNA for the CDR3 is TGTGCCGGACGGCTCACAAGGGGATCACAGGGGGAGGGCTACACCTTC.

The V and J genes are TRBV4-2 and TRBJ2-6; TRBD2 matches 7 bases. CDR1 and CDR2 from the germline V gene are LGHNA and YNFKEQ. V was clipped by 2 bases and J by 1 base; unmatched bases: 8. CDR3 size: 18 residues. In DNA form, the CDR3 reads TGTGCCAGCAGCCAAAACGGGGGGTTCCTATCTGGGGCCAACGTCCTGACTTTC. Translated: CASSQNGGFLSGANVLTF.